This T cell receptor beta chain emerged from a study of cytotoxic CD8 clonotypes in ibrutinib-treated CLL listed by TCRdb under 2021. At the level of the whole study: The cohort was composed of under 12 relapsed/refractory and fewer than 16 treatment-naive patients; IGHV unmutated status was identified in 17 patients. Partial responses were observed in roughly 24 patients and complete responses in 2; after a median follow-up of 68 months, remission was maintained in around 14 patients and progression was observed in approximately 12. Samples at response were collected after a median of roughly twelve months of treatment, with a range of roughly 6 to 40 months. On average, each sample had approximately 280,000 productive templates and approximately 85,000 productive rearrangements. Longitudinal samples were obtainable from 26 of the 86 participants in the trial. Cryopreserved peripheral blood mononuclear cells were collected before treatment, at response, and at either disease progression or sustained remission.

A MiSeq instrument was used for deep resolution sequencing, which targeted depths ranging from 1 in 1 million up to 1 in 200,000 T cells, with coverage averaging 10x for each clonotype. The immunoSEQ hsTCRB Kit was used to generate the TCR beta libraries. The source study handled its data this way. Data were analyzed with ImmunoSEQ Data Assistant and ImmunoSEQ Analyzer, with V, D and J genes assigned per IMGT definitions. Clonality was computed as one minus normalized Shannon entropy of productive rearrangement frequencies, ranging from 0 to 1. Only overrepresented clonotypes making up at least 0.05% of the repertoire of each patient were included in the public clonotype analysis. About twelve repertoires from age-matched healthy donors, obtained from immuneACCESS, served as clonality controls. TCRdb re-hosts the immuneACCESS table, in-frame sequences only. Its copies lack some clones; in the studies checked, an unresolved V gene accounts for under half of them, and the cause for the rest is not known. V and J calls and clone size follow that table, whereas D and trimming were derived from the DNA. This sample is represented by more than 15,000 clones; around 63% of them were singletons. Together, the top ten hold over 15% of the sample.

Roughly 1.8 micrograms of genomic DNA were extracted from cryopreserved PBMCs for TCR beta library preparation. Longitudinal blood samples from CLL patients on ibrutinib monotherapy underwent high-throughput TCR beta sequencing. Patients were enrolled in a phase 2 open-label single-center ibrutinib monotherapy trial. As regards this clone: Its antigen is unknown. No much larger clone exists at a distance of one base, and base qualities are not known.

Study-level results and caveats: Lymph node repertoires were not examined, and the timing of sampling was not matched between patients in sustained remission and those whose disease progressed. At baseline, clonality was higher than in age-matched healthy donors and showed a strong correlation with circulating CD8+ T-cell counts. Public clonotypes were found to be uncommon and were observed to contract or remain stable during treatment; the increase in clonality was shown to reflect expansion of private clonotypes at ibrutinib response. At ibrutinib response clonality went up, during sustained remission it held steady, and at progression it dropped back toward baseline.

Via the germline V gene, CDR1 is WSHSY and CDR2 SAAADI. Reading from cysteine to phenylalanine, the CDR3 counts 15 amino acids. Only the CDR3 part of the read is kept: 45 bases, read in frame from the first base. The trim is 8 bases for V and 0 bases for J, with a gap of 14 bases between the germline ends. The chain was built from TRBV10-2 and TRBJ2-1; the D gene is perhaps TRBD2, from 6 matching bases. This receptor was obtained from a human donor with chronic lymphocytic leukemia. The sample in question was PBMCs, obtained before ibrutinib treatment. The nucleotides read TGCGCCAGCGCCACCGGGACTCCCTCCTACAATGAGCAGTTCTTC. This gives the protein CASATGTPSYNEQFF.